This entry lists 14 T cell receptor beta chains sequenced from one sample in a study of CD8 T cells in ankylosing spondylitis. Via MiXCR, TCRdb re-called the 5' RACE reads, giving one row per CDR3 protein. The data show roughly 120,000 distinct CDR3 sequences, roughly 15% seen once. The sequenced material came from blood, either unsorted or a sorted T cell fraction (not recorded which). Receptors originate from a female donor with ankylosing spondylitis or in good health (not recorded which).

The CDR3 DNA reads TGTGCCAGCAGCTTGCCCGGTCGGGGCGGGCCTAGGACAGATACGCAGTATTTT. This translates into CASSLPGRGGPRTDTQYF. The chain uses TRBV5-6 and TRBJ2-3; D is possibly TRBD1 or TRBD2 (5 bases each). Looked up from germline, CDR1 is SGHDT and CDR2 is YYEEEE. This CDR3 comprises 18 residues. V was pared by 1 base and J by 3 bases, with 21 bases between.

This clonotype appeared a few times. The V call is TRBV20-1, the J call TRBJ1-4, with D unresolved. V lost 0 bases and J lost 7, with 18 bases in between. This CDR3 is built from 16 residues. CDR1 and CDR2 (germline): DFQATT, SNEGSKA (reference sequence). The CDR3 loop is CSARDFMGGVREKLFF. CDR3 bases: TGCAGTGCTAGAGATTTCATGGGTGGGGTTCGTGAAAAACTGTTTTTT.

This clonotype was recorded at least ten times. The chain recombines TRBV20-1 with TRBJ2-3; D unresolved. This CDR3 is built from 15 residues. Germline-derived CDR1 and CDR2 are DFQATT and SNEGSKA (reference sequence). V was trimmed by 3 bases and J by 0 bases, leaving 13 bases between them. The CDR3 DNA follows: TGCAGTGCTAGCGAACCCCGGGCGAGCACAGATACGCAGTATTTT. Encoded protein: CSASEPRASTDTQYF.

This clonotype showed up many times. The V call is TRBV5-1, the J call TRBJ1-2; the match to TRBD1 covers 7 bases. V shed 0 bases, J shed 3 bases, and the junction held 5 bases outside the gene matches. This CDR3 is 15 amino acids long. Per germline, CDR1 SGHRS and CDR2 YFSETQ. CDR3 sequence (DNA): TGCGCCAGCAGCTTGGACGGGACAGAATACTATGGCTACACCTTC. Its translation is CASSLDGTEYYGYTF.

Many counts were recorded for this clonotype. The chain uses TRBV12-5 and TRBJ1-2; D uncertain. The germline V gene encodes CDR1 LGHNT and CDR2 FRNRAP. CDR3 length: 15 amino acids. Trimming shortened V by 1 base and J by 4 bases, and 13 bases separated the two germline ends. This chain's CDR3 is CASGLDDKGIYGYTF. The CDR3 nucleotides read TGTGCTAGTGGTTTGGACGACAAGGGAATCTATGGCTACACCTTC.

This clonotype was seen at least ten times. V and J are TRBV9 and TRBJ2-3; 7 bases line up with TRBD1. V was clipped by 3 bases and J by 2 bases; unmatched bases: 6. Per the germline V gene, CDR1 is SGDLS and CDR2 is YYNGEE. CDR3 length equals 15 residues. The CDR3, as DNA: TGTGCCAGCAGCGCGACAGGGTGGGCCACAGATACGCAGTATTTT. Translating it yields CASSATGWATDTQYF.

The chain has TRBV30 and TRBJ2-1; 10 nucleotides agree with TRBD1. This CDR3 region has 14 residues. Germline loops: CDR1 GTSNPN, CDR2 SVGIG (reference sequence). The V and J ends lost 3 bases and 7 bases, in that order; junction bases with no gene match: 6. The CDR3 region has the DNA TGTGCCTGGAGCCGGGACAGGGGAAGGAATGAGCAGTTCTTC. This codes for CAWSRDRGRNEQFF.

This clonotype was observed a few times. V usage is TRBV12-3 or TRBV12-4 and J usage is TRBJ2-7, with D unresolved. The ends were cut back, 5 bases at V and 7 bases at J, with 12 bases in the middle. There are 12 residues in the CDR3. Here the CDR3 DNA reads TGTGCCAGCAGTCCGGGCCTGGGGGAGCAGTACTTC. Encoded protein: CASSPGLGEQYF.

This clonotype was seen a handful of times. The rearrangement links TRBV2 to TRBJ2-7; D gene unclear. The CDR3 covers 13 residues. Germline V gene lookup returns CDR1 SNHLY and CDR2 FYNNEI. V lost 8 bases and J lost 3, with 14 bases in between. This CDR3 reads CASRRYPSYEQYF. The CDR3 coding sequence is TGTGCCAGCCGGCGTTACCCCAGCTACGAGCAGTACTTC.

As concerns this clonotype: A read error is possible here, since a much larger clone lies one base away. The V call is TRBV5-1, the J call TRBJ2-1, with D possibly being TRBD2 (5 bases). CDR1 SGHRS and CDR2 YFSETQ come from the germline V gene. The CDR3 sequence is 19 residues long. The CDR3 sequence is CANSLRSAAGQFSYNEQFF. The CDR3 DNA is TGCGCCAACAGCTTGAGGTCTGCTGCGGGCCAATTCTCCTACAATGAGCAGTTCTTC.

The CDR3 sequence: CASHLDIDASSYEQYF. In DNA form, the CDR3 reads TGTGCCAGCCACCTAGACATAGACGCGTCCTCCTACGAGCAGTACTTC. This sequence joins TRBV6-1 and TRBJ2-7, with D uncertain. Germline V gene sequence: CDR1 MNHNS, CDR2 SASEGT. The CDR3 runs to 16 residues. V was pared by 8 bases and J by 0 bases, with 20 bases between.

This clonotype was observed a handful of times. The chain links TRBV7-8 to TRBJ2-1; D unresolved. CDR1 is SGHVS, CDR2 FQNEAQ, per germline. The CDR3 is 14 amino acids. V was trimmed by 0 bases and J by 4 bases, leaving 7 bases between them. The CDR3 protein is CASSLALGYNEQFF. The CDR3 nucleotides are TGTGCCAGCAGCTTAGCTCTCGGGTACAATGAGCAGTTCTTC.

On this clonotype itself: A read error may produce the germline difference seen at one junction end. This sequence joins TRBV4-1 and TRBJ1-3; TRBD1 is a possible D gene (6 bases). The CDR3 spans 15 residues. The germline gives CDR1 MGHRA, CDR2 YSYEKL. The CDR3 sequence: CASIQDRGTGNTIYF. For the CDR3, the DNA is TGCGCCAGCATCCAAGATAGGGGGACCGGAAACACCATATATTTT.

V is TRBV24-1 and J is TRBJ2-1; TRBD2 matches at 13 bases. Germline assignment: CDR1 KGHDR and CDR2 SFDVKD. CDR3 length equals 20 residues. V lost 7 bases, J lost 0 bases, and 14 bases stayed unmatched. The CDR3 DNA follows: TGTGCCACCAGCCAACCATCCGGGACTAGCGGGACCAGCTCCTACAATGAGCAGTTCTTC. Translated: CATSQPSGTSGTSSYNEQFF.